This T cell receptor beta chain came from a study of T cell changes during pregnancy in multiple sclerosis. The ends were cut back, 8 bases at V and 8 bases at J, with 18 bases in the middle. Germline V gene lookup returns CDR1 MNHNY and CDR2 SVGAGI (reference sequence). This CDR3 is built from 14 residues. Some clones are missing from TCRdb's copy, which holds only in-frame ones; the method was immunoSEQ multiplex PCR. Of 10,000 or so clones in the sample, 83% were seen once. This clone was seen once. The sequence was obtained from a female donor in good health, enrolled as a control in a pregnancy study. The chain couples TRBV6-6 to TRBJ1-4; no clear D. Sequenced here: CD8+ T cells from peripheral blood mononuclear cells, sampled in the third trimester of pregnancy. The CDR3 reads CASAMWLWREKLFF. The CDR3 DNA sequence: TGTGCCAGCGCCATGTGGCTCTGGAGAGAAAAACTGTTTTTT.